This TCR beta chain comes out of a study of T and B cells in COVID-19 patients. Looking at the study overall: About 90% of the roughly 20 active-infection patients had comorbidities associated with unfavorable COVID-19 outcome.

Trimming at V came to 3 bases and at J to 2 bases, leaving 11 bases not matched to a gene. The CDR3 has 18 residues. The germline CDR1 and CDR2 sequences are LNHDA and SQIVND (reference sequence). TRB rearrangements were amplified by multiplex PCR with BIOMED2 TRB-A/B primers. MiXCR, applied by TCRdb to the multiplex PCR reads, yields one record per CDR3 protein. The table lists about 8,000 distinct CDR3 sequences, 28% of them singletons. From blood, about 240-550 ng of genomic DNA served as TRB template. This receptor was identified in a human donor who had recovered from COVID-19. The sequencing input was blood. The rearrangement joins TRBV19 to TRBJ2-3, with 10 bases fitting TRBD1. As DNA, the CDR3 is TGTGCCAGTAGTATGATCGGGACAGGGGAAAAAAACACAGATACGCAGTATTTT. Its protein product is CASSMIGTGEKNTDTQYF.